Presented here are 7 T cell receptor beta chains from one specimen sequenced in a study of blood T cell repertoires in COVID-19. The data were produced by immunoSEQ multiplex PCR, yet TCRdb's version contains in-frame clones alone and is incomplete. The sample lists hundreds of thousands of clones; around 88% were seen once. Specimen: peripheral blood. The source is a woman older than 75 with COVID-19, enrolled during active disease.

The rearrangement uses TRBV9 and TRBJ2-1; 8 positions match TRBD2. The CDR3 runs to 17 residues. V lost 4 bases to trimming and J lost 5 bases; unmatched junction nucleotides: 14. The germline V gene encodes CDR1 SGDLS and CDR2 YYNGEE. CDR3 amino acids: CASSPSSSGGFNNEQFF. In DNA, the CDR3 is TGTGCCAGCAGCCCTTCTTCGAGCGGGGGATTCAACAATGAGCAGTTCTTC.

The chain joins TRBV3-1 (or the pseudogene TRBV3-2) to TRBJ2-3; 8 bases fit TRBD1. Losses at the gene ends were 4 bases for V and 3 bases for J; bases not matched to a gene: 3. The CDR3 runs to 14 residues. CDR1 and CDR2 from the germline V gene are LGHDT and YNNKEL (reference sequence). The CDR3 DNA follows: TGTGCCAGCAGCCCCTGGGACAGGACAGATACGCAGTATTTT. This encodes CASSPWDRTDTQYF.

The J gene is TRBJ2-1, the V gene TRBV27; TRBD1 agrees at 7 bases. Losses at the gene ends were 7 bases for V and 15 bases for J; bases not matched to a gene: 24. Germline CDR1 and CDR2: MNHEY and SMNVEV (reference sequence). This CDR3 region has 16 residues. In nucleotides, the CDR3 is TGTGCCAGCAAACTATCGGGACAGACTTTTCCCAGAGATCTGTTCTTC. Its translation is CASKLSGQTFPRDLFF.

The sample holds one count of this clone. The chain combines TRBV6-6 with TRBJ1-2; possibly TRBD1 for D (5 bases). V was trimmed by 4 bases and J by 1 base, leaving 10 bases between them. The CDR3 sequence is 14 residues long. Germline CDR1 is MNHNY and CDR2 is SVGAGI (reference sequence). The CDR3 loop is CASSSRGGNYGYTF. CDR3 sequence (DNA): TGTGCCAGCAGTTCCCGGGGGGGTAACTATGGCTACACCTTC.

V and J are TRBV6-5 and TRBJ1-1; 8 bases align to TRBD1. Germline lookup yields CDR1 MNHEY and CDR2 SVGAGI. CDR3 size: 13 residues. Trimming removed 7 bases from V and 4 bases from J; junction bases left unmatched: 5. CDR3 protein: CASIGQGGTEAFF. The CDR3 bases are TGTGCCAGCATCGGACAGGGAGGCACTGAAGCTTTCTTT.

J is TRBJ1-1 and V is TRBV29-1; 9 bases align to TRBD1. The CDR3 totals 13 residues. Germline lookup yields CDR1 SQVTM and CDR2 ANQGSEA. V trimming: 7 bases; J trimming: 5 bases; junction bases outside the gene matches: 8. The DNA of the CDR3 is TGCAGCGGGGAGACAGGGGGAGAGACTGAAGCTTTCTTT. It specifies CSGETGGETEAFF.

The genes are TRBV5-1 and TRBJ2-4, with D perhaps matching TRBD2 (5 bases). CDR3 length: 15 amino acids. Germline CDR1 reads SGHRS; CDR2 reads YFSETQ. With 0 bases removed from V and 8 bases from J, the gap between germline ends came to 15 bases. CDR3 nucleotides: TGCGCCAGCAGCTTGGCCGCTCGCCCGGAGGACATTCAGTACTTC. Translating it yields CASSLAARPEDIQYF.